This is a list of T cell receptor beta chains from one sample in a study of blood T cell repertoires in COVID-19. Clones were sequenced by immunoSEQ multiplex PCR, and TCRdb holds only the in-frame ones, with some missing. The data show roughly 400,000 clones, just under 90% seen once. Sample: PBMCs or T cells enriched from blood (not recorded which). Source of these receptors: a woman aged 50 to 65 who had recovered from COVID-19. Both conserved end residues are trimmed from each CDR3.

V: TRBV18; length: 16; CDR3: ASSLFRGSQPSGNTIY
V: TRBV30; length: 14; CDR3: AWGQGNSATNEKLF
V: TRBV6-1; length: 13; CDR3: ASSEFLQTQETQY
V: TRBV2; length: 10; CDR3: ASRRRADTQY
V: TRBV6-1; length: 13; CDR3: ASSEGQGRYNEQF
V: TRBV18; length: 14; CDR3: ASSPSGTGIRQPQH
V: TRBV18; length: 14; CDR3: ASSPIWSGSYNEQF
V: TRBV7-9; length: 16; CDR3: ASSTQGQDFTDFYGYT
V: TRBV14; length: 14; CDR3: ASSRRQGSTNEKLF
V: TRBV6-5; length: 12; CDR3: ASSPEGNNQPQH
V: TRBV7-8; length: 15; CDR3: ASSLILTGVNTGELF
V: TRBV7-8; length: 15; CDR3: ASSYRAGSGGGNEQF
V: TRBV7-9; length: 10; CDR3: ASSLYNEKLF
V: TRBV7-9; length: 15; CDR3: ASSLEDRDLAGNTIY
V: TRBV28; length: 17; CDR3: ASSLGGETTGSLRKKLF
V: TRBV27; length: 13; CDR3: ASSSLLAGNNEQF
V: TRBV10-2; length: 14; CDR3: ASSESGAGAVYGYT
V: TRBV7-2; length: 13; CDR3: ASSPAPGHSYEQY
V: TRBV18; length: 12; CDR3: ASSPARGLQPQH
V: TRBV28; length: 10; CDR3: ASSLTGDTQY
V: TRBV6-5; length: 12; CDR3: ASSRVTSGDEQY
V: TRBV10-3; length: 12; CDR3: AISPDTSNQPQH
V: TRBV29-1; length: 12; CDR3: SVEDWNREDGYT